The rows below give T cell receptor beta chains drawn from one sample of a study of blood T cell repertoires in COVID-19. The protocol was immunoSEQ multiplex PCR, while the TCRdb copy is restricted to in-frame clones and leaves out a portion. The data contain fewer than 300,000 clones, 80% to 85% of them singletons. Sequenced input: PBMCs or T cells enriched from blood (not recorded which). These receptor sequences come from a man between 35 and 55 years old who had been exposed to COVID-19. Each CDR3 is given with its conserved first and last residue. The order of the fields is clone size, J gene, V gene, D gene, CDR3 protein, CDR3 DNA. The D gene is left open where the match is weak. Clone size appears in some rows only: once, few, many, or a class for an expanded clone.

abundance: NA
j_gene: TRBJ1-2
v_gene: TRBV30
d_gene: NA
CDR3aa: CAWSQGHYSDGYTF
CDR3nt: TGTGCCTGGAGCCAGGGACACTACTCTGATGGCTACACCTTC

abundance: few
j_gene: TRBJ2-3
v_gene: TRBV7-3
d_gene: TRBD1
CDR3aa: CASSPRDRDTQYF
CDR3nt: TGTGCCAGCAGCCCGCGGGACAGGGATACGCAGTATTTT

abundance: NA
j_gene: TRBJ1-2
v_gene: TRBV6-4
d_gene: NA
CDR3aa: CASSDAHAFYGYTF
CDR3nt: TGTGCCAGCAGTGACGCACACGCTTTCTATGGCTACACCTTC

abundance: NA
j_gene: TRBJ1-1
v_gene: TRBV2
d_gene: TRBD1
CDR3aa: CASSEQGDTEAFF
CDR3nt: TGTGCCAGCAGTGAACAGGGGGACACTGAAGCTTTCTTT

abundance: NA
j_gene: TRBJ2-3
v_gene: TRBV24-1
d_gene: NA
CDR3aa: CATSDRYESDTQYF
CDR3nt: TGTGCCACCAGTGACAGGTATGAGTCAGATACGCAGTATTTT

abundance: NA
j_gene: TRBJ2-3
v_gene: TRBV5-1
d_gene: NA
CDR3aa: CASSLYVENTDTQYF
CDR3nt: TGCGCCAGCAGCTTGTATGTAGAAAACACAGATACGCAGTATTTT

abundance: NA
j_gene: TRBJ2-3
v_gene: TRBV24-1
d_gene: NA
CDR3aa: CATKRTETDTQYF
CDR3nt: TGTGCCACCAAAAGGACAGAGACAGATACGCAGTATTTT

abundance: NA
j_gene: TRBJ2-7
v_gene: TRBV29-1
d_gene: TRBD1
CDR3aa: CSVRGLLAVGEQYF
CDR3nt: TGCAGCGTCAGGGGGCTGCTGGCCGTCGGCGAGCAGTACTTC

abundance: NA
j_gene: TRBJ2-1
v_gene: TRBV5-4
d_gene: NA
CDR3aa: CASSSFGGSSYNEQFF
CDR3nt: TGTGCCAGCAGCTCCTTCGGCGGAAGCTCCTACAATGAGCAGTTCTTC

abundance: NA
j_gene: TRBJ1-2
v_gene: TRBV2
d_gene: TRBD1
CDR3aa: CASGQDFDRYGYTF
CDR3nt: TGTGCCAGCGGACAGGATTTCGACCGCTATGGCTACACCTTC

abundance: NA
j_gene: TRBJ2-3
v_gene: TRBV3-1/TRBV3-2
d_gene: TRBD2
CDR3aa: CASSQQPVIAGVPTQYF
CDR3nt: TGTGCCAGCAGCCAACAACCGGTAATAGCGGGAGTCCCTACGCAGTATTTT

abundance: NA
j_gene: TRBJ1-2
v_gene: TRBV9
d_gene: NA
CDR3aa: CASSVDGQPINYGYTF
CDR3nt: TGTGCCAGCAGCGTAGATGGACAGCCGATTAACTATGGCTACACCTTC

abundance: NA
j_gene: TRBJ1-1
v_gene: TRBV18
d_gene: TRBD1
CDR3aa: CASSFDRDAAFF
CDR3nt: TGTGCCAGCTCGTTCGACAGGGACGCGGCTTTCTTT

abundance: few
j_gene: TRBJ2-3
v_gene: TRBV24-1
d_gene: TRBD2
CDR3aa: CATSDYWTSGSTDTQYF
CDR3nt: TGTGCCACCAGTGATTACTGGACTAGCGGGAGCACAGATACGCAGTATTTT

abundance: NA
j_gene: TRBJ2-1
v_gene: TRBV27
d_gene: TRBD2
CDR3aa: CASTNPRTSATHNEQFF
CDR3nt: TGTGCCAGCACCAACCCGAGGACTAGCGCTACGCACAATGAGCAGTTCTTC

abundance: NA
j_gene: TRBJ2-6
v_gene: TRBV7-9
d_gene: NA
CDR3aa: CASSLGVKGRRGANVLTF
CDR3nt: TGTGCCAGCAGCTTGGGGGTAAAAGGGAGGCGTGGGGCCAACGTCCTGACTTTC

abundance: once
j_gene: TRBJ1-1
v_gene: TRBV6-2/TRBV6-3
d_gene: NA
CDR3aa: CASSHGQLTEAFF
CDR3nt: TGTGCCAGCAGCCACGGACAGCTCACTGAAGCTTTCTTT

abundance: NA
j_gene: TRBJ2-1
v_gene: TRBV21-1
d_gene: NA
CDR3aa: CASSKGVAGDDNEQFF
CDR3nt: TGTGCCAGCAGCAAAGGGGTCGCGGGAGATGACAATGAGCAGTTCTTC